This T cell receptor (beta chain) came from a study of T-cell memory formation after mild COVID-19. Findings of the study overall: Contracting clones from day 15 to 85 had balanced CD4/CD8; later expanders favoured CD4+.

J lost 3 bases, V lost 4 bases, and 5 bases had no gene match. This CDR3 comprises 15 residues. Germline assignment: CDR1 LGHDT and CDR2 YNNKEL (reference sequence). MiXCR was run by TCRdb on the 5' RACE reads, yielding one entry per CDR3 protein. The sample lists 45,000 to 65,000 distinct CDR3 sequences, roughly 9.5% occurring once. This clonotype was recorded many times. Its specificity is not known. The chain links TRBV3-1 to TRBJ2-5, with 10 nucleotides matching TRBD2. The sequence was collected from a man between 18 and 35 years old who had mild COVID-19 (a few samples of this study predate the infection). Cell type and time point are not known. Sequencing was done on a sample of PBMCs or a T cell subset sorted from them (not recorded which). The CDR3 region has the DNA TGTGCCAGCAGCCCACCGGGACTAGCGAAAGAGACCCAGTACTTC. Its translation is CASSPPGLAKETQYF.